This passage covers 27 T cell receptor beta chains from one sample sequenced in a study of CD8 T cells in Susac syndrome. RNA, at about 0.45 to 1 ug, was reverse transcribed with random hexamers. From the immunoSEQ multiplex PCR reads, TCRdb called clonotypes with MiXCR, one entry per CDR3 protein. The table lists some 120,000 distinct CDR3 sequences, around 95% of them singletons. Specimen: CD8+ T cells from PBMCs. Every receptor here comes from a human donor with Susac syndrome.

The chain is built from TRBV12-3 or TRBV12-4 and TRBJ2-7; D is ambiguous. This CDR3 has 12 residues. Deletions cut 5 bases from V and 0 bases from J, with 5 bases between. This CDR3 reads CASSTASYEQYF. The CDR3 nucleotides are TGTGCCAGCAGTACAGCCTCCTACGAGCAGTACTTC.

The rearrangement joins TRBV4-2 to TRBJ1-5; no definite D call. Germline V gives CDR1 LGHNA, CDR2 YNFKEQ. Trimming took off 0 bases at V and 3 bases at J, with 9 bases between the two ends. This CDR3 is built from 15 residues. This chain's CDR3 is CASSQDSGPNQPQHF. CDR3 sequence (DNA): TGTGCCAGCAGCCAAGATTCCGGCCCCAATCAGCCCCAGCATTTT.

This chain connects TRBV6-6 to TRBJ2-7; D unresolved. From germline, CDR1 is MNHNY and CDR2 SVGAGI (reference sequence). Trimming pared 0 bases from V and 4 bases from J, leaving 7 bases between. The CDR3 has 13 amino acids. CDR3 coding DNA: TGTGCCAGCAGTTACTCGACCCAGTACGAGCAGTACTTC. Translated, it gives CASSYSTQYEQYF.

The chain combines TRBV7-9 with TRBJ2-2, with a weak D call TRBD2 (7 bases). In germline, CDR1 is SEHNR, CDR2 FQNEAQ (reference sequence). This CDR3 comprises 17 residues. V shed 5 bases and J shed 3 bases, with 19 bases lying between them. The chain's CDR3 is CASSLRGRASHTGELFF. In nucleotides, the CDR3 is TGTGCCAGCAGCCTGAGGGGGAGGGCCTCGCACACCGGGGAGCTGTTTTTT. Variable domain in full (rest from reference TRBV7-9 and TRBJ2-2): DTGVSQNPRHKITKRGQNVTFRCDPISEHNRLYWYRQTLGQGPEFLTYFQNEAQLEKSRLLSDRFSAERPKGSFSTLEIQRTEQGDSAMYLCASSLRGRASHTGELFFGEGSRLTVL.

The chain is built from TRBV27 and TRBJ2-7; D is possibly TRBD1 or TRBD2 (7 bases each). V gave up 1 base and J gave up 4 bases, with 14 bases separating them. The CDR3 runs 15 residues. Germline assignment: CDR1 MNHEY and CDR2 SMNVEV (reference sequence). The CDR3 DNA reads TGTGCCAGCAGTTTATATGCAGGGGGGGGTTACGAGCAGTACTTC. Translated, it gives CASSLYAGGGYEQYF.

V is TRBV2 and J is TRBJ2-1, with 8 bases lining up with TRBD2. This CDR3 spans 15 amino acids. The germline V gene has CDR1 SNHLY and CDR2 FYNNEI. V lost 6 bases, J lost 1 base, and 5 bases stayed unmatched. The DNA of the CDR3 is TGTGCCAGCAGGAAACTAGCGGTATCCTACAATGAGCAGTTCTTC. Residues: CASRKLAVSYNEQFF.

The rearrangement uses TRBV7-2 and TRBJ2-1, with TRBD1 identical over 8 bases. V gave up 5 bases and J gave up 4 bases; unmatched junction bases: 10. Per the germline V gene, CDR1 is SGHTA and CDR2 is FQGNSA. The CDR3 spans 16 residues. CDR3 DNA sequence: TGTGCCAGCAGCCTAGGAGGACAGGGACGATACAATGAGCAGTTCTTC. Translation gives CASSLGGQGRYNEQFF.

The CDR3 DNA sequence: TGTGCCAGCAGCGTAGGGATTGGACCCCTCCACTTT. This translates into CASSVGIGPLHF. The chain recombines TRBV9 with TRBJ1-6; no definite D call. Germline V gene lookup returns CDR1 SGDLS and CDR2 YYNGEE. The CDR3 is made up of 12 amino acids. Deletions cut 0 bases from V and 12 bases from J, with 7 bases between.

J is TRBJ1-1 and V is TRBV5-6; D uncertain. The V end was cut by 0 bases, the J end by 3 bases, with 6 bases between. This CDR3 comprises 13 residues. Germline-derived CDR1 and CDR2 are SGHDT and YYEEEE. The CDR3 region has the DNA TGTGCCAGCAGCTTGGTAGGTTACACTGAAGCTTTCTTT. This translates into CASSLVGYTEAFF.

This chain links TRBV6-5 with TRBJ2-1, with D perhaps matching TRBD2 (6 bases). The V gene lost 0 bases and the J gene lost 6 bases, with 15 bases spanning the gap. CDR3 size: 16 residues. Germline-derived CDR1 and CDR2 are MNHEY and SVGAGI. CDR3 loop: CASSYSEGDVFNEQFF. The CDR3 DNA follows: TGTGCCAGCAGTTACTCGGAGGGAGACGTTTTCAATGAGCAGTTCTTC.

The J gene is TRBJ1-2, the V gene TRBV11-2; D is uncertain. V lost 3 bases to trimming and J lost 6 bases, with 11 bases between them. This CDR3 comprises 13 residues. CDR1 and CDR2 from the germline V gene are SGHAT and FQNNGV. The CDR3 region has the DNA TGTGCCAGCAGCTTCTCGGATCCTCATGGCTACACCTTC. Protein: CASSFSDPHGYTF.

V is TRBV3-1 and J is TRBJ1-1; D gene unclear. The length of the CDR3 is 13 residues. Deletions cut 5 bases from V and 0 bases from J, with 7 bases between. The V gene's germline CDR1 is LGHDT and CDR2 YNNKEL (reference sequence). CDR3 in DNA: TGTGCCAGCAGCTTAGCCATGAACACTGAAGCTTTCTTT. It codes for CASSLAMNTEAFF.

CDR3 bases: TGTGCCAGCAGTGACAGGGGTTCTATGGGCAATCAGCCCCAGCATTTT. Its translation is CASSDRGSMGNQPQHF. This chain links TRBV12-3 or TRBV12-4 with TRBJ1-5; 8 bases align to TRBD1. CDR3 size: 16 residues. After removal of 5 bases from V and 2 bases from J, the junction contained 8 bases not matched to a gene.

The V and J genes are TRBV20-1 and TRBJ2-1; 7 bases agree with TRBD2. J gave up 8 bases and V 0 bases, and 19 bases lay outside the gene matches. Germline CDR1 is DFQATT and CDR2 is SNEGSKA (reference sequence). The CDR3 contains 18 residues. CDR3 region: CSARDFIDGGGPAYEQFF. In DNA form, the CDR3 reads TGCAGTGCTAGAGATTTCATAGACGGCGGGGGACCCGCCTATGAGCAGTTCTTC.

V and J are TRBV6-2 or TRBV6-3 and TRBJ2-7; D unclear. The CDR3 is 14 amino acids. The germline CDR1 and CDR2 sequences are MNHEY and SVGEGT. V lost 2 bases and J 5 bases, leaving 13 bases between the germline ends. CDR3 coding DNA: TGTGCCAGCAGTTACACTTCCGGACCGCACGAGCAGTACTTC. Translating gives CASSYTSGPHEQYF.

This sequence joins TRBV6-5 and TRBJ2-7, with 10 bases aligning to TRBD2. CDR1 MNHEY and CDR2 SVGAGI come from the germline V gene. V lost 6 bases, J lost 4 bases, and 9 bases stayed unmatched. This CDR3 contains 15 residues. The CDR3: CASRRTSGAYYEQYF. The CDR3 coding sequence is TGTGCCAGCAGGCGCACTAGCGGGGCATATTACGAGCAGTACTTC.

This clonotype appeared a single time. The rearrangement uses TRBV12-3 or TRBV12-4 and TRBJ2-1, with 10 bases that match TRBD2. This CDR3 spans 16 amino acids. V shed 4 bases and J 8 bases; nucleotides not matched to a gene: 11. CDR3 DNA: TGTGCCAGCAGTTCGGCTAGCGGGAGCTCCTGGGATGAGCAGTTCTTC. This translates into CASSSASGSSWDEQFF.

The genes are TRBV14 and TRBJ1-1, with D perhaps TRBD1 (5 bases). Germline CDR1 and CDR2: SGHDN and FVKESK. Trimming took off 0 bases at V and 10 bases at J, with 9 bases between the two ends. The CDR3 contains 12 residues. The CDR3 sequence: CASSQDMRGAFF. CDR3 coding DNA: TGTGCCAGCAGCCAAGATATGAGGGGAGCTTTCTTT.

This chain links TRBV7-3 with TRBJ2-1; 13 nucleotides agree with TRBD2. CDR1 and CDR2 (germline): SGHTA, FQGTGA. With V trimmed by 2 bases and J by 4 bases, 5 bases remained unmatched. The CDR3 covers 17 residues. The CDR3 loop is CASSLGRLAGGYNEQFF. The CDR3 DNA reads TGTGCCAGCAGCTTAGGCCGACTAGCGGGAGGATACAATGAGCAGTTCTTC.

The V and J genes are TRBV29-1 and TRBJ1-5; no clear D. V was clipped by 0 bases and J by 7 bases, with 10 bases between them. This CDR3 contains 13 residues. Germline V gene lookup returns CDR1 SQVTM and CDR2 ANQGSEA. The CDR3 nucleotides are TGCAGCGTTGAAGATGGGGTCGGGCAGCCCCAGCATTTT. It encodes CSVEDGVGQPQHF.

The CDR3 DNA sequence: TGTGCCAGCAGTTACTCGATTAGCTCTGTTCGTGTCGAGCAGTACTTC. Its protein is CASSYSISSVRVEQYF. The chain carries TRBV6-2 or TRBV6-3 and TRBJ2-7; D uncertain. The CDR3 is 16 residues long. Trimming removed 0 bases at V and 6 bases at J, with 18 bases between. Germline CDR1 and CDR2: MNHEY and SVGEGT.

The chain joins TRBV20-1 to TRBJ1-5; D gene unclear. V lost 0 bases to trimming and J lost 0 bases, with 6 bases between them. In germline, CDR1 is DFQATT, CDR2 SNEGSKA (reference sequence). The CDR3 covers 14 residues. CDR3 region: CSARDEVSNQPQHF. CDR3 coding DNA: TGCAGTGCTAGAGATGAGGTTAGCAATCAGCCCCAGCATTTT.

V usage is TRBV13 and J usage is TRBJ2-6, with D possibly matching TRBD2 (7 bases). The V gene's germline CDR1 is PRHDT and CDR2 FYEKMQ (reference sequence). Trimming left V 3 bases short and J 0 bases short, with 12 bases between. The CDR3 length is 17 residues. CDR3 protein: CASSLEGGSSGANVLTF. CDR3 sequence (DNA): TGTGCCAGCAGCTTGGAGGGGGGGAGCTCTGGGGCCAACGTCCTGACTTTC.

The chain couples TRBV28 to TRBJ2-7; a possible D gene is TRBD2 (5 bases). Deletions cut 7 bases from V and 3 bases from J, with 19 bases between. The CDR3 extends over 15 amino acids. Germline CDR1 and CDR2: MDHEN and SYDVKM. CDR3 DNA: TGTGCCAGCACCACCCCCAATTGGGAGAACTACGAGCAGTACTTC. Translated, it gives CASTTPNWENYEQYF.

The rearrangement joins TRBV19 to TRBJ2-7, with TRBD1 matching over 8 bases. Germline CDR1 LNHDA, CDR2 SQIVND (reference sequence). V lost 4 bases and J lost 3; bases outside the gene matches: 2. The CDR3 contains 13 residues. The CDR3 DNA sequence: TGTGCCAGTAGTAAAGGACAGGGCTACGAGCAGTACTTC. It codes for CASSKGQGYEQYF.

The chain combines TRBV28 with TRBJ2-7; 11 bases fit TRBD1. The CDR3 sequence is 15 residues long. With 6 bases clipped from V and 4 bases from J, the junction kept 8 bases outside the gene matches. The germline CDR1 and CDR2 sequences are MDHEN and SYDVKM. The chain's CDR3 is CASSARWDRGYEQYF. The CDR3 coding sequence is TGTGCCAGCAGCGCCCGGTGGGACAGGGGGTACGAGCAGTACTTC. Complete variable domain (other parts from reference TRBV28 and TRBJ2-7): DVKVTQSSRYLVKRTGEKVFLECVQDMDHENMFWYRQDPGLGLRLIYFSYDVKMKEKGDIPEGYSVSREKKERFSLILESASTNQTSMYLCASSARWDRGYEQYFGPGTRLTVT.

This clonotype has only a few counts. The chain combines TRBV29-1 with TRBJ1-1; possible D gene TRBD1, 5 bases. The CDR3 runs 13 residues. Trimming shortened V by 3 bases and J by 5 bases, and 13 bases separated the two germline ends. Germline V lookup: CDR1 SQVTM, CDR2 ANQGSEA. CDR3 nucleotide sequence: TGCAGCGTTGATGGGCAGGGAGGTACTGAAGCTTTCTTT. Translating it yields CSVDGQGGTEAFF.